Given below is one T cell receptor beta chain in context. Its antigen is not identified. Per germline, CDR1 MNHEY and CDR2 SMNVEV (reference sequence). V gave up 0 bases and J gave up 3 bases; unmatched junction bases: 0. This CDR3 region has 14 residues. These data come from a study of cytomegalovirus exposure and HLA in healthy donors. Study findings and constraints: Associated with cytomegalovirus, according to the listing, were 164 TCR beta chains.

60 Vbeta and 13 Jbeta primers were used in PCR. The table came from immunoSEQ multiplex PCR; TCRdb's copy has only in-frame clones and leaves some out. The sample gives 160,000 or so clones, roughly 79% of which show up once; 6% to 7% is in the top ten. This TCR derives from a man aged 35-49 years in good health and CMV-seropositive. The sample consisted of PBMCs. This chain joins TRBV27 and TRBJ2-7; 9 positions match TRBD1. The CDR3 DNA is TGTGCCAGCAGTTTATCGACAGGGGGCTACGAGCAGTACTTC. Protein sequence: CASSLSTGGYEQYF.